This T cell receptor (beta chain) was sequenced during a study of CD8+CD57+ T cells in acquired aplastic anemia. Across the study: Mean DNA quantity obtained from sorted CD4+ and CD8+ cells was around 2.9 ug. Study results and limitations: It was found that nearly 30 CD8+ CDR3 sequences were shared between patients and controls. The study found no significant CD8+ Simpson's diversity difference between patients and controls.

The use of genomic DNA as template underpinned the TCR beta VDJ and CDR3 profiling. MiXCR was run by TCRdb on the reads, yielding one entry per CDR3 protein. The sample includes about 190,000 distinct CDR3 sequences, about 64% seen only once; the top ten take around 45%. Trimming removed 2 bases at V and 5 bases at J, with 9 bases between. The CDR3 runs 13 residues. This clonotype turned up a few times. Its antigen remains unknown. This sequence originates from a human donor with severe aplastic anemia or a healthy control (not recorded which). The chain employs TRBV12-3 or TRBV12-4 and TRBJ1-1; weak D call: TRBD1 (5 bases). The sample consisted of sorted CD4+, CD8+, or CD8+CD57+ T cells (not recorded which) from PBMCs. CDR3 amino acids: CASSLRGGTEAFF. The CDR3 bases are TGTGCCAGCAGTTTACGGGGGGGGACTGAAGCTTTCTTT.